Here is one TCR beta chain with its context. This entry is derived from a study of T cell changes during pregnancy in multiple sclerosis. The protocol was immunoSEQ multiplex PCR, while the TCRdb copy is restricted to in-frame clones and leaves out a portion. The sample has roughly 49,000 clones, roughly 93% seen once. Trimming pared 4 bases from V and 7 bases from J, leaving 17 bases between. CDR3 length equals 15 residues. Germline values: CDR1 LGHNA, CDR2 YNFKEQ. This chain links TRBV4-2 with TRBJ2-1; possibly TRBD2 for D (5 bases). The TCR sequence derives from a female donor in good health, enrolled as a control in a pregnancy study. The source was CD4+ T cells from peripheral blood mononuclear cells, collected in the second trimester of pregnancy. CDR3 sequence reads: CASSRLDLARNEQFF. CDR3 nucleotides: TGTGCCAGCAGCCGCCTGGACTTGGCCCGGAATGAGCAGTTCTTC.